This is a list of T cell receptor beta chains from one sample in a study of T cell responses to AZD1222 COVID-19 vaccine. Data came from immunoSEQ multiplex PCR; TCRdb stores just in-frame clones and leaves some out. Of some 130,000 clones in the sample, roughly 91% are singletons; the top ten hold around 6.5%. Sequencing used peripheral blood, obtained 28 days after the second AZD1222 dose. The receptors were sampled from an adult who received the AZD1222 COVID-19 vaccine. Both conserved end residues are part of each CDR3.

TRBJ2-1,TRBV5-4,CASSSSGTPYNEQFF
TRBJ1-2,TRBV18,CASSPAPADYGYTF
TRBJ1-1,TRBV6-6,CASSYGELTEAFF
TRBJ2-5,TRBV18,CASSPRRGITPVRETQYF
TRBJ1-5,TRBV12-5,CASGLAINQPQHF
TRBJ1-1,TRBV7-9,CASSLEQRQAFF
TRBJ2-6,TRBV15,CATSQDSSGANVLTF
TRBJ2-7,TRBV11-2,CASSLDRSSYEQYF
TRBJ2-7,TRBV6-5,CASPDSTGYEQYF
TRBJ1-1,TRBV27,CASSLEAGLFTAFF
TRBJ1-5,TRBV6-5,CASRGLQASVEAQHF
TRBJ2-7,TRBV6-2/TRBV6-3,CASSRGSSSYEQYF
TRBJ2-5,TRBV2,CASRDLNWTGETQYF
TRBJ1-1,TRBV28,CASIGGQITEAFF
TRBJ2-1,TRBV7-3,CASSLGVSSYNEQFF
TRBJ1-1,TRBV5-5,CASSPGTVMNTEAFF
TRBJ1-1,TRBV6-5,CASSSRRNTEAFF
TRBJ2-1,TRBV19,CASSIHSRGQGEQFF
TRBJ1-1,TRBV4-2,CASSQEGQANTEAFF
TRBJ1-1,TRBV6-5,CASSYSKVVRQAFF
TRBJ1-2,TRBV6-6,CATRRGEANYGYTF
TRBJ1-2,TRBV5-4,CASRPGGMGGYTF
TRBJ1-2,TRBV7-8,CASSLRGNYGYTF
TRBJ2-5,TRBV30,CAWRRGEYETQYF
TRBJ1-2,TRBV3-1/TRBV3-2,CASSLMWDIAQLGYGYTF
TRBJ1-2,TRBV6-5,CASSYSGPGRRGYTF
TRBJ2-5,TRBV5-1,CASSFLTGWDEETQYF
TRBJ1-1,TRBV18,CASSPPMKGRGEAFF
TRBJ1-6,TRBV9,CASSERKWGSPLHF
TRBJ2-7,TRBV7-9,CASSLRQGSYEQYF
TRBJ1-1,TRBV30,CAWAMLVGRTEAFF
TRBJ1-2,TRBV20-1,CSASKGNDGYTF
TRBJ1-5,TRBV27,CASRVSGGTGVGEEPQHF
TRBJ2-3,TRBV28,CASSPLAGGFNTDTQYF
TRBJ2-1,TRBV27,CASSSERGTRGKFF
TRBJ1-3,TRBV7-6,CASSLAGSGGNTIYF
TRBJ1-5,TRBV19,CASRGQVNQPQHF
TRBJ2-5,TRBV5-5,CASSLQGQETQYF
TRBJ2-1,TRBV27,CASFGLAANEQFF
TRBJ1-2,TRBV10-3,CAIRGQAGGYTF
TRBJ2-7,TRBV5-1,CASSSRPGISDEQYF
TRBJ1-2,TRBV11-1,CASSRTGGDGYTF
TRBJ1-2,TRBV7-2,CASSLQGNYGYTF
TRBJ2-1,TRBV7-9,CASSTTGYNEQFF
TRBJ1-3,TRBV18,CASSPAGGNGNTIYF
TRBJ2-5,TRBV3-1/TRBV3-2,CASSLTRQGAQYF
TRBJ2-2,TRBV19,CASSIVAGELFF
TRBJ1-1,TRBV2,CASTPNTEAFF
TRBJ1-2,TRBV14,CASSDNTRGPDGYTF
TRBJ1-2,TRBV30,CAWQLQGGGGYTF
TRBJ1-1,TRBV6-5,CASSYTPQGKEAEAFF